The 31 T cell receptor beta chains below were found in one sample sequenced in a study of Graves' ophthalmopathy and Graves' hyperthyroidism (dated by TCRdb to between 2018 and 2020). The listed sequencing device is Illumina HiSeq 2000. TCR beta CDR3 regions were amplified from RNA transcripts for repertoire sequencing. The first round was an RT-PCR using HTBI primers with the Qiagen OneStep RT-PCR kit, and this first round was followed by a second-round multiplex PCR, then size selection and purification. Starting from the raw public reads, TCRdb applied fastp trimming at Q25, assembled clones with MiXCR and retained in-frame beta chains. Under each unique CDR3 protein, matching rows form one entry showing the most common genes and DNA. This sample lists around 1,200,000 distinct CDR3 sequences; less than 45% were detected once. The biggest ten clones account for around 10% of the sample. Sequences were obtained from peripheral blood or thyroid tissue (not recorded which). The source of these receptors is an adult man with Graves' hyperthyroidism.

Comments on this clonotype: An end of the junction does not agree with germline; a read error may underlie this. The CDR3 bases are TGTGCCACCAGCAGAGACCAAGGTGGTGAAGCTTTC. Translating it yields CATSRDQGGEAF. V gene TRBV15 combines with J gene TRBJ2-6; D unresolved. The CDR3 contains 12 residues. Germline CDR1 is LNHNV and CDR2 is YYDKDF (reference sequence).

V is TRBV20-1 and J is TRBJ2-2; D gene uncertain. V was trimmed by 5 bases and J by 8 bases, leaving 15 bases between them. Germline V lookup: CDR1 DFQATT, CDR2 SNEGSKA (reference sequence). The CDR3 runs 13 residues. This CDR3 reads CSASDGASGELFF. CDR3 nucleotide sequence: TGCAGTGCTTCCGACGGTGCCTCTGGGGAGCTGTTTTTT.

V gene TRBV7-2 combines with J gene TRBJ2-5, with D maybe TRBD2 (6 bases). The CDR3 sequence is 14 residues long. Between the trimmed V and J ends, which lost 5 bases and 5 bases, there was a span of 15 bases. Germline-derived CDR1 and CDR2 are SGHTA and FQGNSA. The CDR3 DNA reads as TGTGCCAGCAGCCTAGGGACTTGCGAGGAGACCCAGTACTTC. This translates into CASSLGTCEETQYF.

In this sample, this clonotype turned up many times. In DNA, the CDR3 is TGCAGCGTCTTGACAGGGAACACTGAAGCTTTCTTT. The encoded protein is CSVLTGNTEAFF. This chain joins TRBV29-1 and TRBJ1-1, with D possibly matching TRBD1 (6 bases). The CDR3 spans 12 residues. Germline loops: CDR1 SQVTM, CDR2 ANQGSEA. Trimming took off 6 bases at V and 1 base at J, with 9 bases between the two ends.

On this clonotype itself: The junction and the germline gene differ at one end; a read error may be behind it. V gene TRBV7-8 combines with J gene TRBJ1-2, with D perhaps TRBD1 (6 bases). This CDR3 is built from 15 residues. Germline loops: CDR1 SGHVS, CDR2 FQNEAQ. Written as DNA, the CDR3 is TGTGCCAGCACCATTAGGCGGGGGGCCGTCTATGGCCACACCTTC. Its protein is CASTIRRGAVYGHTF.

This CDR3 is CASSLRHLTYEQYF. CDR3 DNA: TGTGCCAGCAGCTTACGACACCTGACCTACGAGCAGTACTTC. The chain carries TRBV7-8 and TRBJ2-7; D gene uncertain. The germline V and J ends were trimmed by 2 bases and 2 bases, with 10 bases remaining between them. Germline CDR1 is SGHVS and CDR2 is FQNEAQ. This CDR3 region has 14 residues.

The CDR3 bases are TGTGCCAGCAGCTTGGACAGTTACAGCTCCGGAAACACCATATATTTT. This sequence encodes CASSLDSYSSGNTIYF. The chain has TRBV5-5 and TRBJ1-3; D uncertain. Trimming shortened V by 0 bases and J by 4 bases, and 14 bases separated the two germline ends. Per the germline V gene, CDR1 is SGHKS and CDR2 is YYEKEE (reference sequence). This CDR3 region has 16 residues.

The CDR3 DNA follows: TGTGCCAGCAGCCAAGGAGGCTATTCTGGAAACACCATATATTTT. It encodes CASSQGGYSGNTIYF. The chain couples TRBV25-1 to TRBJ1-3, with unresolved D. Deletions cut 6 bases from V and 1 base from J, with 13 bases between. This CDR3 region has 15 residues. CDR1 and CDR2 (germline): MGHDK, SYGVNS.

The CDR3 sequence is CARGLVGDNEKLFF. CDR3 DNA sequence: TGTGCTAGGGGGCTTGTCGGGGATAATGAAAAACTGTTTTTT. The chain links TRBV12-5 to TRBJ1-4; D is possibly TRBD1 (5 bases). Germline-derived CDR1 and CDR2 are LGHNT and FRNRAP. The length of the CDR3 is 14 residues. The ends were cut back, 9 bases at V and 4 bases at J, with 15 bases in the middle.

The rearrangement joins TRBV30 to TRBJ2-5; D unclear. The CDR3 extends over 13 amino acids. CDR1 is GTSNPN, CDR2 SVGIG, per germline (reference sequence). V lost 4 bases and J 2 bases, leaving 11 bases between the germline ends. The CDR3 sequence is CAWNFLRQETQYF. CDR3 nucleotides: TGTGCCTGGAACTTTTTGAGGCAAGAGACCCAGTACTTC. Looking up the rest from reference TRBV30 and TRBJ2-5 gives the full variable domain: SQTIHQWPATLVQPVGSPLSLECTVEGTSNPNLYWYRQAAGRGLQLLFYSVGIGQISSEVPQNLSASRPQDRQFILSSKKLLLSDSGFYLCAWNFLRQETQYFGPGTRLLVL.

This chain connects TRBV25-1 to TRBJ1-6, with 10 bases identical to TRBD1. In germline, CDR1 is MGHDK, CDR2 SYGVNS. With 7 bases clipped from V and 5 bases from J, the junction kept 2 bases outside the gene matches. There are 14 residues in the CDR3. CDR3 in DNA: TGTGCCAGCAAGGGACAGGGGAATAATTCACCCCTCCACTTT. Its protein product is CASKGQGNNSPLHF.

The table lists this clonotype with a few counts. The rearrangement uses TRBV28 and TRBJ2-5; D is unresolved. Germline CDR1 is MDHEN and CDR2 is SYDVKM. Trimming left V 5 bases short and J 4 bases short, with 11 bases between. This CDR3 contains 13 residues. The CDR3 DNA follows: TGTGCCAGCAGTCCCTTTGATCTAGAGACCCAGTACTTC. This codes for CASSPFDLETQYF.

This clonotype was seen ten or more times. V gene TRBV15 combines with J gene TRBJ2-6; TRBD1 matches 9 bases. The germline V gene encodes CDR1 LNHNV and CDR2 YYDKDF (reference sequence). The length of the CDR3 is 18 residues. Trimming cost V 5 bases and J 1 base; bases outside gene matches: 9. CDR3 sequence reads: CATSAPGTGISGANVLTF. The DNA for the CDR3 is TGTGCCACCAGCGCCCCCGGGACAGGGATTTCTGGGGCCAACGTCCTGACTTTC.

The chain has TRBV20-1 and TRBJ2-5; D is ambiguous. The germline V gene has CDR1 DFQATT and CDR2 SNEGSKA (reference sequence). V lost 8 bases and J lost 0, with 10 bases in between. There are 12 residues in the CDR3. The CDR3 region has the DNA TGCAGTTTAGGTCCCAACCAAGAGACCCAGTACTTC. It encodes CSLGPNQETQYF.

CDR3: CSAGTGAAFF. The DNA of the CDR3 is TGCAGCGCAGGGACAGGGGCGGCTTTCTTT. This chain joins TRBV29-1 and TRBJ1-1; 10 bases map to TRBD1. The CDR3 runs to 10 residues. CDR1 is SQVTM, CDR2 ANQGSEA, per germline. The V and J ends lost 7 bases and 11 bases, in that order; junction bases with no gene match: 4.

This clonotype has at least ten counts. The rearrangement links TRBV7-3 to TRBJ2-5, with D perhaps TRBD2 (5 bases). Germline V CDR1 and CDR2: SGHTA, FQGTGA. This CDR3 region has 16 residues. Trimming took 1 base from V and 1 from J, leaving 13 bases between them. The DNA of the CDR3 is TGTGCCAGCAGCTTAAGTGGCGGGTCCCGCCAAGAGACCCAGTACTTC. Protein sequence: CASSLSGGSRQETQYF.

The table lists this clonotype with many counts. The rearrangement joins TRBV13 to TRBJ1-6, with D possibly being TRBD1 (5 bases). V was trimmed by 2 bases and J by 10 bases, leaving 12 bases between them. The CDR3 is 14 amino acids. CDR1 is PRHDT and CDR2 is FYEKMQ in the germline V gene (reference sequence). Here the CDR3 DNA reads TGTGCCAGCAGCTTATACGGCAGGGAATCACCCCTCCACTTT. Translated: CASSLYGRESPLHF. The full variable domain, completed using reference TRBV13 and TRBJ1-6, is AAGVIQSPRHLIKEKRETATLKCYPIPRHDTVYWYQQGPGQDPQFLISFYEKMQSDKGSIPDRFSAQQFSDYHSELNMSSLELGDSALYFCASSLYGRESPLHFGNGTRLTVT.

This clonotype was detected ten times or more. The rearrangement uses TRBV7-9 and TRBJ2-6; no clear D. V lost 2 bases and J lost 0, with 8 bases in between. Germline V gene lookup returns CDR1 SEHNR and CDR2 FQNEAQ (reference sequence). The length of the CDR3 is 16 residues. The CDR3 bases are TGTGCCAGCAGCTTAACCAGCAGCTCTGGGGCCAACGTCCTGACTTTC. This sequence encodes CASSLTSSSGANVLTF.

This chain uses TRBV27 with TRBJ1-5; D uncertain. V was pared by 4 bases and J by 5 bases, with 12 bases between. CDR3 length: 14 residues. Germline values: CDR1 MNHEY, CDR2 SMNVEV (reference sequence). The CDR3 is CASSYKAADQPQHF. The CDR3 nucleotides read TGTGCCAGCAGTTACAAGGCAGCGGATCAGCCCCAGCATTTT.

The chain carries TRBV20-1 and TRBJ1-5; tentative D call: TRBD1 (5 bases). Germline CDR1 DFQATT, CDR2 SNEGSKA (reference sequence). Trimming took off 6 bases at V and 0 bases at J, with 12 bases between the two ends. The CDR3 spans 14 residues. CDR3 region: CSATTEYSNQPQHF. Written as DNA, the CDR3 is TGCAGTGCCACGACAGAATATAGCAATCAGCCCCAGCATTTT.

As concerns this clonotype: Sequence at one end of the junction differs from germline and may be a read error. The chain recombines TRBV28 with TRBJ2-5, with 7 bases lining up with TRBD2. This CDR3 spans 15 amino acids. From germline, CDR1 is MDHEN and CDR2 SYDVKM. As DNA, the CDR3 is TGTGCCAGCAGTTTATTGGCAGGTCGGCTAGCGGATCAGAACTTC. Its protein product is CASSLLAGRLADQNF.

About this clonotype itself: This may be a read error, as it is one base from a much larger clone. J is TRBJ2-7 and V is TRBV2; D is ambiguous. The germline gives CDR1 SNHLY, CDR2 FYNNEI. This CDR3 has 14 amino acids. The V end was cut by 7 bases, the J end by 3 bases, with 16 bases between. The CDR3 DNA follows: TGTGCCAGCAAACTCCAGGACGGTGACTACGAGCAGTACTTC. It yields the protein CASKLQDGDYEQYF.

V and J are TRBV7-9 and TRBJ2-7; unclear D gene. CDR3 size: 12 residues. V lost 3 bases to trimming and J lost 5 bases, with 8 bases between them. Germline V gene data show CDR1 as SEHNR and CDR2 as FQNEAQ (reference sequence). The CDR3 loop is CASSFSVHEQYF. CDR3 sequence (DNA): TGTGCCAGCAGCTTCTCTGTGCACGAGCAGTACTTC.

This clonotype has just a few counts. V usage is TRBV10-3 and J usage is TRBJ2-7; D gene uncertain. Between the trimmed V and J ends, which lost 10 bases and 0 bases, there was a span of 19 bases. CDR3 size: 15 residues. CDR1 and CDR2 from the germline V gene are ENHRY and SYGVKD. CDR3 region: CASSLEIVSSYEQYF. The CDR3 DNA follows: TGTGCCAGCAGCCTCGAAATAGTGAGCTCCTACGAGCAGTACTTC.

In this sample, this clonotype turned up many times. The rearrangement links TRBV6-6 to TRBJ2-5; 7 bases line up with TRBD2. The trim removed 7 bases at V and 1 base at J, leaving 9 bases unmatched. This CDR3 region has 15 residues. The V gene's germline CDR1 is MNHNY and CDR2 SVGAGI (reference sequence). CDR3 amino acids: CASTLGLAAQETQYF. The CDR3 bases are TGTGCCAGCACCCTTGGGCTAGCGGCCCAAGAGACCCAGTACTTC.

This clonotype was recorded at least ten times. The chain recombines TRBV5-1 with TRBJ1-3; D is ambiguous. The CDR3 length is 12 residues. Per the germline V gene, CDR1 is SGHRS and CDR2 is YFSETQ. Trimming cost V 2 bases and J 9 bases, with 9 bases left between them. As DNA, the CDR3 is TGCGCCAGCAGCTTTGACGGGAGCACCATATATTTT. Its translation is CASSFDGSTIYF.

This clonotype was seen only a few times. The chain couples TRBV20-1 to TRBJ2-7; the D call may be TRBD1 or TRBD2 (5 bases each). There are 22 residues in the CDR3. The germline CDR1 and CDR2 sequences are DFQATT and SNEGSKA (reference sequence). V was trimmed by 3 bases and J by 5 bases, leaving 41 bases between them. DNA of the CDR3: TGCAGTGCTAGCGCCGGGACCTCGGACGAAGGTGACAAGTCGCCAATCTTTGACGAGCAGTACTTC. Its protein is CSASAGTSDEGDKSPIFDEQYF.

The rearrangement uses TRBV29-1 and TRBJ1-1; perhaps TRBD1 as D (6 bases). CDR1 and CDR2 from the germline V gene are SQVTM and ANQGSEA. This CDR3 contains 14 residues. Trimming left V 4 bases short and J 1 base short, with 13 bases between. CDR3 sequence: CSVVGGRGNTEAFF. The CDR3 nucleotides are TGCAGCGTTGTCGGGGGGCGGGGGAACACTGAAGCTTTCTTT.

The rearrangement links TRBV9 to TRBJ1-5, with unresolved D. Germline CDR1 SGDLS, CDR2 YYNGEE. The CDR3 has 15 amino acids. V dropped 3 bases and J dropped 4 bases, with 14 bases sitting between them. CDR3 coding DNA: TGTGCCAGCAGCGACGACGAGGACCCGAATCAGCCCCAGCATTTT. Protein product: CASSDDEDPNQPQHF.

In its sample, this clonotype was seen a few times. This chain joins TRBV6-5 and TRBJ2-2, with 7 bases identical to TRBD1. The CDR3 is 17 amino acids. Germline lookup yields CDR1 MNHEY and CDR2 SVGAGI. The V gene end was trimmed by 2 bases and the J gene end by 1 base; junction bases not matched to a gene: 7. CDR3: CASSYGSGGVNTGELFF. CDR3 nucleotides: TGTGCCAGCAGTTACGGGTCAGGGGGTGTGAACACCGGGGAGCTGTTTTTT.

This chain connects TRBV15 to TRBJ1-1, with TRBD1 identical over 8 bases. The V segment lost 4 bases and the J segment 1 base; nucleotides outside the gene matches: 5. Germline V gene lookup returns CDR1 LNHNV and CDR2 YYDKDF (reference sequence). The CDR3 is 15 amino acids. The CDR3 reads CATSTRGQGNTEAFF. The CDR3 nucleotides read TGTGCCACCAGCACTAGAGGACAGGGGAACACTGAAGCTTTCTTT.